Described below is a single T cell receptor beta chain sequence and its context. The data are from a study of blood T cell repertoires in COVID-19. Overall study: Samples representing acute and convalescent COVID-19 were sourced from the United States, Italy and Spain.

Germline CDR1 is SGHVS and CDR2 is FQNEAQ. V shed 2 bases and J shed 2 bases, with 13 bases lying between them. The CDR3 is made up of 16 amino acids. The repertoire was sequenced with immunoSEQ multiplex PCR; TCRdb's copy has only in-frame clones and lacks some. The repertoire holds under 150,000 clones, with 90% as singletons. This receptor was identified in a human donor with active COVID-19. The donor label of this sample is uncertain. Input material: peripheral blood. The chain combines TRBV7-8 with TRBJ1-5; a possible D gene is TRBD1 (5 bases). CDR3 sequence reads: CASSLNQGGGNQPQHF. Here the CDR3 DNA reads TGTGCCAGCAGCTTAAATCAGGGAGGTGGCAATCAGCCCCAGCATTTT.